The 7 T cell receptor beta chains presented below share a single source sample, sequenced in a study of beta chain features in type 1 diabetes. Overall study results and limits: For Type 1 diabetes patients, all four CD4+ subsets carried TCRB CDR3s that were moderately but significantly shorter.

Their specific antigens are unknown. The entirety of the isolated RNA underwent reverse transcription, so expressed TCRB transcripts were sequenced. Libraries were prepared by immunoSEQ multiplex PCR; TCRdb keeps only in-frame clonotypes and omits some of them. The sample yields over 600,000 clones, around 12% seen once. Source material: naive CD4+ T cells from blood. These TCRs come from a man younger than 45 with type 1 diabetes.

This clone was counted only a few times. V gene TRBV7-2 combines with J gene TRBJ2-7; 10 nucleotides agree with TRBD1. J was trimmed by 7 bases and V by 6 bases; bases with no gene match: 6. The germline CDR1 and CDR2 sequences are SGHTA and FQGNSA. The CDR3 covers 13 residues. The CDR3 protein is CASRGQGTPEQYF. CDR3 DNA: TGTGCCAGCAGGGGACAGGGGACTCCTGAGCAGTACTTC.

CDR3 amino acids: CASSSAGSGNSPLHF. The DNA of the CDR3 is TGTGCCAGCAGCTCCGCGGGGTCGGGGAATTCACCCCTCCACTTT. The gene calls are TRBV7-2 and TRBJ1-6; no firm D call. Germline CDR1 SGHTA, CDR2 FQGNSA. The CDR3 is made up of 15 amino acids. The ends were cut back, 4 bases at V and 7 bases at J, with 14 bases in the middle.

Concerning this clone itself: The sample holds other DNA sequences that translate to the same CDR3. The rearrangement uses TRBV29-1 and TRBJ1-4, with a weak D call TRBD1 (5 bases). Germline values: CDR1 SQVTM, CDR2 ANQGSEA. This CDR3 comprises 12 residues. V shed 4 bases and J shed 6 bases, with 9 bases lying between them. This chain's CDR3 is CSVGAGDEKLFF. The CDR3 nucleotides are TGCAGCGTTGGAGCGGGGGATGAAAAACTGTTTTTT.

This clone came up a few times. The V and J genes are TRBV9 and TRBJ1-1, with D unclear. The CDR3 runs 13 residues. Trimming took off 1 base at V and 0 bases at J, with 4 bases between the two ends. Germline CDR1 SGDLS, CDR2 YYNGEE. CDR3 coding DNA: TGTGCCAGCAGCGTATTTCTGAACACTGAAGCTTTCTTT. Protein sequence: CASSVFLNTEAFF.

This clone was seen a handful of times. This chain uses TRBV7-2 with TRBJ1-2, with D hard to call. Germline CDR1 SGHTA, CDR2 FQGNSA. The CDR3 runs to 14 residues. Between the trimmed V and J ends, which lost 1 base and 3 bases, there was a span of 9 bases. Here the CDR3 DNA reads TGTGCCAGCAGCTTAGTGGAAAGCGACTATGGCTACACCTTC. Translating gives CASSLVESDYGYTF.

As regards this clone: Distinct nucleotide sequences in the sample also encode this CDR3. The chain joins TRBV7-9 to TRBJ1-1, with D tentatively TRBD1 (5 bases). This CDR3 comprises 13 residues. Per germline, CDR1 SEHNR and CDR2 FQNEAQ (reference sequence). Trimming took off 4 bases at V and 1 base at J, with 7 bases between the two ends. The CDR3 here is CASSSGQNTEAFF. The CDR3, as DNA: TGTGCCAGCAGCTCAGGGCAGAACACTGAAGCTTTCTTT.

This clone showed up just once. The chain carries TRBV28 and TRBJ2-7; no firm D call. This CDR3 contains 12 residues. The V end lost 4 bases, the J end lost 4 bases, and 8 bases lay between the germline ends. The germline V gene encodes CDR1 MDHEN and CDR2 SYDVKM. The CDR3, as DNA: TGTGCCAGCAGTTCTCCCCTTTACGAGCAGTACTTC. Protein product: CASSSPLYEQYF.